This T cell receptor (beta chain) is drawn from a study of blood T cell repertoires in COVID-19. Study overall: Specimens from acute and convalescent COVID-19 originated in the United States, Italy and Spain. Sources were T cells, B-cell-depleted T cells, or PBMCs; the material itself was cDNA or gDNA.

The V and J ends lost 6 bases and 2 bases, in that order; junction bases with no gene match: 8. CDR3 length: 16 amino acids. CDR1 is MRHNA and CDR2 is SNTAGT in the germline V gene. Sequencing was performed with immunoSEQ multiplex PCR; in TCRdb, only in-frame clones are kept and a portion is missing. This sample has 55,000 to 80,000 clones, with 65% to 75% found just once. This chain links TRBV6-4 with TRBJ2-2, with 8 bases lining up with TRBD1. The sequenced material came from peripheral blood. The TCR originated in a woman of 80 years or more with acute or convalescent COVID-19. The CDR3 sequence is CASSLSGGSNTGELFF. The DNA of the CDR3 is TGTGCCAGCAGCCTTTCAGGGGGCTCTAACACCGGGGAGCTGTTTTTT.